The 29 T cell receptor beta chains given below trace back to one sample, sequenced in a study of vaccination effects on CD4 cells after COVID-19. Antigen-specific CD4+ T cells were first expanded with viral peptide pools by the ViraFEST assay and only then sequenced. Investigators separated out CD4+ T cells once around 11 days of culture had passed. Infection with SARS-CoV-2 occurred in the person between March and December 2020, and PCR confirmed it. Libraries were prepared by immunoSEQ multiplex PCR; TCRdb keeps only in-frame clonotypes and omits some of them. Here the sample spans tens of thousands of clones, approximately 78% being singletons. No antigen is known for these receptors. The sample was CD4+ T cells from PBMCs cultured with HCoV-NL63 spike peptides, taken before COVID-19 vaccination. The source of these receptors is a human donor who had a prior SARS-CoV-2 infection.

This clone was counted between two and nine times. The rearrangement links TRBV6-5 to TRBJ2-2; D gene uncertain. The CDR3 loop spans 14 amino acids. V lost 6 bases, J lost 2 bases, and 10 bases lay in between. Germline V CDR1 and CDR2: MNHEY, SVGAGI. The DNA for the CDR3 is TGTGCCAGCAGCTTCGCTCAAAACACCGGGGAGCTGTTTTTT. Translation: CASSFAQNTGELFF.

V is TRBV15 and J is TRBJ2-7; maybe TRBD2 (5 bases). Trimming removed 8 bases from V and 5 bases from J, with 13 bases in between. Germline assignment: CDR1 LNHNV and CDR2 YYDKDF (reference sequence). This CDR3 spans 12 amino acids. DNA of the CDR3: TGTGCCACCGGACGGGGTCCCCACGAGCAGTACTTC. Its protein is CATGRGPHEQYF.

V usage is TRBV6-5 and J usage is TRBJ1-4; no firm D call. Germline lookup yields CDR1 MNHEY and CDR2 SVGAGI. Trimming left V 2 bases short and J 0 bases short, with 7 bases between. The CDR3 has 15 residues. As DNA, the CDR3 is TGTGCCAGCAGTTACCAGTCTGCAACTAATGAAAAACTGTTTTTT. Translation: CASSYQSATNEKLFF.

V is TRBV5-1 and J is TRBJ2-1; the D is unclear. Germline V gene sequence: CDR1 SGHRS, CDR2 YFSETQ. The CDR3 has 15 amino acids. Trimming removed 0 bases at V and 7 bases at J, with 14 bases between. CDR3 loop: CASSLGHGDLNEQFF. In nucleotides, the CDR3 is TGCGCCAGCAGCTTGGGACACGGAGACCTGAATGAGCAGTTCTTC.

This clone has just a few counts. The J gene is TRBJ1-1, the V gene TRBV5-1; possibly TRBD1 for D (6 bases). Germline V gene data show CDR1 as SGHRS and CDR2 as YFSETQ. Trimming cost V 4 bases and J 0 bases, with 10 bases left between them. The length of the CDR3 is 14 residues. The CDR3 nucleotides read TGCGCCAGCAGCCCGGGACAAGTGAACACTGAAGCTTTCTTT. It encodes CASSPGQVNTEAFF.

This clone is termed hyperexpanded. Germline is not matched at one junction end, which may reflect a read error. The V gene is TRBV12-3 or TRBV12-4, the J gene TRBJ1-3; D is unresolved. The CDR3 covers 13 residues. CDR3 sequence (DNA): TGTGCCAGCAGTTTGAGCCCTGGGAACACCATATATTTT. Translating it yields CASSLSPGNTIYF.

There are a few counts of this clone. The chain has TRBV5-1 and TRBJ2-1; 9 positions agree with TRBD2. J gave up 10 bases and V 3 bases, and 8 bases lay outside the gene matches. The CDR3 consists of 14 residues. The germline V gene encodes CDR1 SGHRS and CDR2 YFSETQ. CDR3 region: CASSSTSGSVEQFF. CDR3 sequence (DNA): TGCGCCAGCAGCTCCACTAGCGGGTCTGTAGAGCAGTTCTTC.

The chain combines TRBV7-2 with TRBJ1-4, with 9 bases lining up with TRBD1. The CDR3 covers 13 residues. The germline CDR1 and CDR2 sequences are SGHTA and FQGNSA. The V and J ends lost 6 bases and 7 bases, in that order; junction bases with no gene match: 3. In nucleotides, the CDR3 is TGTGCCAGCAGTGACAGGGGGGTTGAAAAACTGTTTTTT. Translating gives CASSDRGVEKLFF.

This chain connects TRBV6-2 or TRBV6-3 to TRBJ2-7; 11 bases agree with TRBD2. V lost 2 bases to trimming and J lost 8 bases; unmatched junction nucleotides: 5. This CDR3 region has 14 residues. The germline CDR1 and CDR2 sequences are MNHEY and SVGEGT. In DNA, the CDR3 is TGTGCCAGCAGTTACGCTAGCGGGAGGTTACAGCAGTACTTC. Protein sequence: CASSYASGRLQQYF.

The chain links TRBV6-2 or TRBV6-3 to TRBJ1-5; D not certain. Per the germline V gene, CDR1 is MNHEY and CDR2 is SVGEGT. CDR3 length equals 18 residues. The V end was cut by 3 bases, the J end by 2 bases, with 20 bases between. CDR3 loop: CASSYSKGRALRNQPQHF. DNA of the CDR3: TGTGCCAGCAGTTATTCGAAGGGAAGGGCCCTTCGCAATCAGCCCCAGCATTTT.

The gene calls are TRBV15 and TRBJ2-3; no firm D call. The CDR3 runs to 14 residues. V lost 6 bases and J 1 base, leaving 11 bases between the germline ends. Germline V gene sequence: CDR1 LNHNV, CDR2 YYDKDF (reference sequence). The CDR3 DNA is TGTGCCACCAGTTCAAGCTGGGGCACAGATACGCAGTATTTT. Its translation: CATSSSWGTDTQYF.

The V gene is TRBV7-9, the J gene TRBJ1-6; no clear D. Germline V gene sequence: CDR1 SEHNR, CDR2 FQNEAQ (reference sequence). V lost 3 bases, J lost 2 bases, and 5 bases lay in between. The CDR3 runs to 14 residues. CDR3 bases: TGTGCCAGCAGCTTGACAACCTATAATTCACCCCTCCACTTT. Translation: CASSLTTYNSPLHF.

CDR3 DNA sequence: TGTGCCAGCAGCTTAGCGAGCGGGATGGACGAGCAGTACTTC. This encodes CASSLASGMDEQYF. This chain joins TRBV7-2 and TRBJ2-7; 7 bases align to TRBD2. Trimming cost V 0 bases and J 5 bases; bases outside gene matches: 4. CDR1 and CDR2 (germline): SGHTA, FQGNSA. The length of the CDR3 is 14 residues.

This chain joins TRBV6-2 or TRBV6-3 and TRBJ1-6, with D tentatively TRBD1 (5 bases). This CDR3 is built from 15 residues. Germline V lookup: CDR1 MNHEY, CDR2 SVGEGT. V dropped 4 bases and J dropped 8 bases, with 15 bases sitting between them. The CDR3 loop is CASSLLRASDSPLHF. The DNA for the CDR3 is TGTGCCAGCAGTTTGCTCAGGGCATCGGATTCACCCCTCCACTTT.

The chain recombines TRBV5-1 with TRBJ2-7, with D possibly being TRBD1 (5 bases). Germline V gene lookup returns CDR1 SGHRS and CDR2 YFSETQ. Trimming took 3 bases from V and 7 from J, leaving 17 bases between them. The CDR3 length is 14 residues. CDR3 loop: CASSSQGRLGEQYF. Here the CDR3 DNA reads TGCGCCAGCAGCTCGCAGGGCAGGTTAGGGGAGCAGTACTTC.

This clone occurred a few times. The J gene is TRBJ1-1, the V gene TRBV4-3, with D unclear. Trimming shortened V by 1 base and J by 1 base, and 7 bases separated the two germline ends. The CDR3 loop spans 14 amino acids. CDR1 and CDR2 (germline): LGHNA, YSLEER. The CDR3 loop is CASSQGLTNTEAFF. DNA for the CDR3: TGCGCCAGCAGCCAAGGTCTCACGAACACTGAAGCTTTCTTT.

The chain joins TRBV5-5 to TRBJ2-7; the D gene could be TRBD1 or TRBD2 (7 bases each). There are 15 residues in the CDR3. Trimming left V 4 bases short and J 1 base short, with 15 bases between. CDR1 and CDR2 (germline): SGHKS, YYEKEE (reference sequence). Here the CDR3 reads CASSKGEGASYEQYF. In DNA form, the CDR3 reads TGTGCCAGCAGCAAGGGGGAGGGGGCGTCCTACGAGCAGTACTTC.

The V and J genes are TRBV29-1 and TRBJ1-4; D ambiguous. The V gene's germline CDR1 is SQVTM and CDR2 ANQGSEA. CDR3 length: 13 residues. The V end was cut by 7 bases, the J end by 6 bases, with 15 bases between. CDR3 DNA sequence: TGCAGCGCCTGGACCGCCGGGGATGAAAAACTGTTTTTT. Amino acid sequence: CSAWTAGDEKLFF.

The chain joins TRBV6-1 to TRBJ2-3; D not resolved. Germline-derived CDR1 and CDR2 are MNHNS and SASEGT. The CDR3 consists of 16 residues. V gave up 3 bases and J gave up 0 bases, with 13 bases separating them. CDR3 nucleotides: TGTGCCAGCAGTGATAAGGGCGCGGACAGCACAGATACGCAGTATTTT. It specifies CASSDKGADSTDTQYF.

This clone appeared a few times. The chain employs TRBV30 and TRBJ1-5; D gene unclear. This CDR3 has 13 residues. CDR1 GTSNPN and CDR2 SVGIG come from the germline V gene (reference sequence). The ends were cut back, 2 bases at V and 3 bases at J, with 8 bases in the middle. CDR3 DNA: TGTGCCTGGAGTTACGGAAACAATCAGCCCCAGCATTTT. This translates into CAWSYGNNQPQHF.

This CDR3 reads CASGGMGEANTGELFF. The CDR3 DNA follows: TGCGCCAGCGGGGGGATGGGTGAGGCAAACACCGGGGAGCTGTTTTTT. The chain has TRBV4-1 and TRBJ2-2; a weak D match, TRBD2 (6 bases). Germline-derived CDR1 and CDR2 are MGHRA and YSYEKL. The V end was cut by 8 bases, the J end by 2 bases, with 18 bases between. The CDR3 has 16 amino acids.

This chain links TRBV11-1 with TRBJ1-6, with D possibly TRBD1 on 6 matching bases. This CDR3 spans 13 amino acids. The germline V gene has CDR1 SGHAT and CDR2 FQDESV (reference sequence). V gave up 6 bases and J gave up 9 bases, with 12 bases separating them. The CDR3 bases are TGTGCCAGCAGTCGACTAGGGGGTTCACCCCTCCACTTT. Amino acid sequence: CASSRLGGSPLHF. The full variable domain, rest sourced from reference TRBV11-1 and TRBJ1-6, is EAEVAQSPRYKITEKSQAVAFWCDPISGHATLYWYRQILGQGPELLVQFQDESVVDDSQLPKDRFSAERLKGVDSTLKIQPAELGDSAMYLCASSRLGGSPLHFGNGTRLTVT.

The J gene is TRBJ2-7, the V gene TRBV4-2, with TRBD2 identical over 14 bases. Germline trimming cut 7 bases from V and 2 bases from J; bases unmatched to any gene: 10. The germline gives CDR1 LGHNA, CDR2 YNFKEQ. The CDR3 is 17 residues long. The CDR3 loop reads CASTRGGTSGSAYEQYF. As DNA, the CDR3 is TGTGCCAGCACCCGAGGAGGGACTAGCGGGAGCGCCTACGAGCAGTACTTC.

The chain carries TRBV10-3 and TRBJ1-1; a possible D gene is TRBD1 (5 bases). The CDR3 runs 13 residues. The V end was cut by 7 bases, the J end by 0 bases, with 9 bases between. From germline, CDR1 is ENHRY and CDR2 SYGVKD. The CDR3 spells CAINSGLNTEAFF. The CDR3 nucleotides read TGTGCCATCAATTCGGGGCTGAACACTGAAGCTTTCTTT.

J is TRBJ2-3 and V is TRBV6-4; unclear D gene. Trimming removed 4 bases from V and 2 bases from J, with 10 bases in between. The CDR3 covers 14 residues. CDR1 MRHNA and CDR2 SNTAGT come from the germline V gene. The CDR3 sequence: CASSADGFTDTQYF. CDR3 sequence (DNA): TGTGCCAGCAGTGCGGACGGATTCACAGATACGCAGTATTTT.

CDR3 loop: CASSLAGGSYEQYF. The CDR3 region has the DNA TGTGCCAGCAGCCTCGCTGGCGGATCCTACGAGCAGTACTTC. The genes are TRBV11-3 and TRBJ2-7; D is unclear. The CDR3 runs 14 residues. V was cut by 5 bases and J by 1 base, with 12 bases left in between. Germline V lookup: CDR1 SGHNT, CDR2 YENEEA.

V gene TRBV6-5 combines with J gene TRBJ2-7; a weak D match, TRBD2 (6 bases). V was pared by 6 bases and J by 0 bases, with 15 bases between. CDR3 length: 15 amino acids. The V gene's germline CDR1 is MNHEY and CDR2 SVGAGI. The CDR3 loop is CASRLLALSSYEQYF. As DNA, the CDR3 is TGTGCCAGCAGATTACTAGCCCTCAGCTCCTACGAGCAGTACTTC.

By share, this clone counts as medium-sized. The chain couples TRBV3-1 (or the pseudogene TRBV3-2) to TRBJ2-4; D may be TRBD2 (5 bases). Germline CDR1 reads LGHDT; CDR2 reads YNNKEL (reference sequence). The CDR3 is made up of 13 amino acids. The V and J ends lost 2 bases and 9 bases respectively, with 11 bases between them. The DNA for the CDR3 is TGTGCCAGCAGCCAACGAGGGTATGGCATTCAGTACTTC. This gives the protein CASSQRGYGIQYF.

The gene calls are TRBV5-1 and TRBJ1-1; D remains unclear. The CDR3 is 13 residues long. The V end lost 0 bases, the J end lost 8 bases, and 11 bases lay between the germline ends. Germline V gives CDR1 SGHRS, CDR2 YFSETQ. CDR3 protein: CASSLVSATEAFF. Written as DNA, the CDR3 is TGCGCCAGCAGCTTGGTTAGCGCTACAGAAGCTTTCTTT. The whole variable domain, filled in from reference TRBV5-1 and TRBJ1-1, reads KAGVTQTPRYLIKTRGQQVTLSCSPISGHRSVSWYQQTPGQGLQFLFEYFSETQRNKGNFPGRFSGRQFSNSRSEMNVSTLELGDSALYLCASSLVSATEAFFGQGTRLTVV.